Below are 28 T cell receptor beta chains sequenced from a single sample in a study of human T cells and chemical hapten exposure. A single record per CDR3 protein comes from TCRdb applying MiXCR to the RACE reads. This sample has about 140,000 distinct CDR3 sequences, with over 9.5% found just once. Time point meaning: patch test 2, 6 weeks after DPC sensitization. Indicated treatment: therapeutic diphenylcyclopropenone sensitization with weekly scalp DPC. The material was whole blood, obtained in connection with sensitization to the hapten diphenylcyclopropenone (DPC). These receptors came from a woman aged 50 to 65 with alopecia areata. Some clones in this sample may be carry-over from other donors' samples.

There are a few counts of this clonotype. CDR3 in DNA: TGTGCCAGCAGTGAAGGCAGGGAGGGGACCCAGTACTTC. The encoded protein is CASSEGREGTQYF. The chain joins TRBV6-4 to TRBJ2-5, with 7 bases fitting TRBD2. The CDR3 runs 13 residues. Germline CDR1 and CDR2: MRHNA and SNTAGT. Trimming at V came to 3 bases and at J to 7 bases, leaving 5 bases not matched to a gene.

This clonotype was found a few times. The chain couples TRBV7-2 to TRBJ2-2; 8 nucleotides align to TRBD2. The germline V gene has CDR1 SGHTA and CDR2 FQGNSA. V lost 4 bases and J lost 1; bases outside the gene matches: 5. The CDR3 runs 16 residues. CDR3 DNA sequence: TGTGCCAGCAGCTCCTTTGCGGGAGGGAACACCGGGGAGCTGTTTTTT. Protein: CASSSFAGGNTGELFF.

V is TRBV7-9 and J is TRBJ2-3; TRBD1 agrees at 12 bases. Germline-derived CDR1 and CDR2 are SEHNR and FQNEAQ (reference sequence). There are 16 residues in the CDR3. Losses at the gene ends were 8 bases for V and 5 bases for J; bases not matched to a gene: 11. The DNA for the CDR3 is TGTGCCAGCCGGTCAGGGACAGGGGGCCCAGGAGATACGCAGTATTTT. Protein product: CASRSGTGGPGDTQYF.

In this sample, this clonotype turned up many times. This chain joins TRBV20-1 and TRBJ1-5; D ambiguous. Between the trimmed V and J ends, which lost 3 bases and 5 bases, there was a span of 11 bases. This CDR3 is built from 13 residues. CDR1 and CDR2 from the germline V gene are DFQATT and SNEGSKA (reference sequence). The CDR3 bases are TGCAGTGCTAGGGGGTCGGCGGATCAGCCCCAGCATTTT. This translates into CSARGSADQPQHF.

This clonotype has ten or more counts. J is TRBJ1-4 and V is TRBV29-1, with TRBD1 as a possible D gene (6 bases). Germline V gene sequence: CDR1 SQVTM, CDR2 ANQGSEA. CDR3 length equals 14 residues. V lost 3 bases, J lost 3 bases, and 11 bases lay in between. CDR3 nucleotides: TGCAGCGTTGAGCAGGGGAGGCCTAATGAAAAACTGTTTTTT. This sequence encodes CSVEQGRPNEKLFF.

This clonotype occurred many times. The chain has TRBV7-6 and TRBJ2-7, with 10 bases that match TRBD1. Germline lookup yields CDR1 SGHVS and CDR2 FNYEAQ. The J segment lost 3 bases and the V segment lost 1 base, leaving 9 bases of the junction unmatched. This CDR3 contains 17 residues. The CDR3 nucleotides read TGTGCCAGCAGCTTAGAAGTTTCAGGGACAGGGGACTACGAGCAGTACTTC. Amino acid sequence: CASSLEVSGTGDYEQYF.

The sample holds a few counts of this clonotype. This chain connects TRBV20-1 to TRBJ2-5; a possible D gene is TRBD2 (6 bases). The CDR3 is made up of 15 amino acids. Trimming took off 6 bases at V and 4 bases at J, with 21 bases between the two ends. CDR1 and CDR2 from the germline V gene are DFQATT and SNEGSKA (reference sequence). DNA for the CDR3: TGCAGTGCCCTAAATCCGGAGGGGCGGTCAGAGACCCAGTACTTC. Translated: CSALNPEGRSETQYF.

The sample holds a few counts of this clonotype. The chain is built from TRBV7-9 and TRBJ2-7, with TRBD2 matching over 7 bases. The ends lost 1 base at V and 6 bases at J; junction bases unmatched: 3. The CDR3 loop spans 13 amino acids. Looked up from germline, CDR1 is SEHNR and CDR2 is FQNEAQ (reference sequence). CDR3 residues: CASSLGPGGEQYF. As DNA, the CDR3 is TGTGCCAGCAGCTTAGGCCCGGGGGGCGAGCAGTACTTC. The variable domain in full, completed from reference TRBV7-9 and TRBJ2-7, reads DTGVSQNPRHKITKRGQNVTFRCDPISEHNRLYWYRQTLGQGPEFLTYFQNEAQLEKSRLLSDRFSAERPKGSFSTLEIQRTEQGDSAMYLCASSLGPGGEQYFGPGTRLTVT.

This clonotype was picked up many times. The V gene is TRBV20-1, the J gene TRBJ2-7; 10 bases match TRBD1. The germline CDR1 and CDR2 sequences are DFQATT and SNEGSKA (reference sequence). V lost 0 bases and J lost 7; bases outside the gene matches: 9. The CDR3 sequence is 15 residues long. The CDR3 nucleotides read TGCAGTGCTAGAGAAAGGGGGACAGGGGTCAGGGAGCAGTACTTC. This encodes CSARERGTGVREQYF.

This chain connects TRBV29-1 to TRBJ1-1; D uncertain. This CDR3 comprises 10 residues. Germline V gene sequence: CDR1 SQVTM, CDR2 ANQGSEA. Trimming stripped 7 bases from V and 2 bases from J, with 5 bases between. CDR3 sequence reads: CSGLNTEAFF. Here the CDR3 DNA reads TGCAGCGGCCTCAACACTGAAGCTTTCTTT.

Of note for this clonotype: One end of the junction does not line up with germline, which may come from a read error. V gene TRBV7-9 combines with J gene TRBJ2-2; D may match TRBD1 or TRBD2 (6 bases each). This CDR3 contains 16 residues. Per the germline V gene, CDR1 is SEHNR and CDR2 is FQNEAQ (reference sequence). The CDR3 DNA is TGTGCCACCAGCTTGGGGGGCATTATCAACACCGGGGAGCTGTTTTTT. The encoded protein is CATSLGGIINTGELFF.

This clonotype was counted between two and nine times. CDR3 DNA: TGTGCCAGCAGTTACATCGGCACTGAAGCTTTCTTT. This translates into CASSYIGTEAFF. The chain is built from TRBV6-2 or TRBV6-3 and TRBJ1-1, with D hard to call. The germline V and J ends were trimmed by 2 bases and 4 bases, with 5 bases remaining between them. Per the germline V gene, CDR1 is MNHEY and CDR2 is SVGEGT. The CDR3 is made up of 12 amino acids.

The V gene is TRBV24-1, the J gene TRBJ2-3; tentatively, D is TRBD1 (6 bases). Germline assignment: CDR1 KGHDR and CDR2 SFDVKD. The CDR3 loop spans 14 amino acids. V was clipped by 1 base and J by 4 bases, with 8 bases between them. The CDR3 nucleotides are TGTGCCACCAGTGATTTAGGGGGACCAGATACGCAGTATTTT. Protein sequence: CATSDLGGPDTQYF.

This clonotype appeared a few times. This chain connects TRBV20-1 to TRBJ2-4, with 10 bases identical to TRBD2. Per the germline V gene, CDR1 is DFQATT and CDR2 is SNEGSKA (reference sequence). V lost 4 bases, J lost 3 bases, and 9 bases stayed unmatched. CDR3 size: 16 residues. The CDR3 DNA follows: TGCAGTGCTAAGGTCGGGTCTAGCGGGAGCAAAAACATTCAGTACTTC. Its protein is CSAKVGSSGSKNIQYF.

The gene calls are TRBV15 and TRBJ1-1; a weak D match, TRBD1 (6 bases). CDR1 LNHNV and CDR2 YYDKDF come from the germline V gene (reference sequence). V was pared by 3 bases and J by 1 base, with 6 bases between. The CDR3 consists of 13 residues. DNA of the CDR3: TGTGCCACCAGCAGGACAGGGAACACTGAAGCTTTCTTT. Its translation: CATSRTGNTEAFF.

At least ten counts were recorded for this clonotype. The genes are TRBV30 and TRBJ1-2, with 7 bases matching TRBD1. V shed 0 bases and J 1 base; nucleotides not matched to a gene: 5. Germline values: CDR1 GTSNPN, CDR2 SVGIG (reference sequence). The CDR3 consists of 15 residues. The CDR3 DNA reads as TGTGCCTGGAGTGTAAAACAGGGGAATAACTATGGCTACACCTTC. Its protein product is CAWSVKQGNNYGYTF.

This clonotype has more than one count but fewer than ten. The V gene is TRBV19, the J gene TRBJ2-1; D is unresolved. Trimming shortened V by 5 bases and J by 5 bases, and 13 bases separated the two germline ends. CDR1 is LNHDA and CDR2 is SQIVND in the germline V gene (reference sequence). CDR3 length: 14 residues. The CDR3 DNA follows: TGTGCCAGTAGTTCCCCGCACCTGAACAATGAGCAGTTCTTC. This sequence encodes CASSSPHLNNEQFF.

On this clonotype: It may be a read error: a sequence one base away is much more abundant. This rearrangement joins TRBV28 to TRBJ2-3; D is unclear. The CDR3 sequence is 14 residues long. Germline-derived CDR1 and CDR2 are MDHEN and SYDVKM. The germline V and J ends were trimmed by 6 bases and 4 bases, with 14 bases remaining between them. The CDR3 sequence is CASRFRALSDTQYF. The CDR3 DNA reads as TGTGCCAGCAGGTTTCGGGCACTATCAGATACGCAGTATTTT.

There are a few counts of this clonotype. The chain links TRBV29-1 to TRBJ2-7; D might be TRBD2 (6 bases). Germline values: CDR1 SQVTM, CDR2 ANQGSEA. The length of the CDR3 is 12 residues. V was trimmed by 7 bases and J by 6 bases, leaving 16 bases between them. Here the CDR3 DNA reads TGCAGCGCGACTAGGCCCCCTGGCGAGCAGTACTTC. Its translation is CSATRPPGEQYF.

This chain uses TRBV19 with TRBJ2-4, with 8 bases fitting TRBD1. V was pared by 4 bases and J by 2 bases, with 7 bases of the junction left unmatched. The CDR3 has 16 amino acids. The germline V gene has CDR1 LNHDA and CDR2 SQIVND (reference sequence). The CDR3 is CASSTHGTGPKNIQYF. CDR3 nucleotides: TGTGCCAGTAGTACCCACGGGACAGGACCCAAAAACATTCAGTACTTC.

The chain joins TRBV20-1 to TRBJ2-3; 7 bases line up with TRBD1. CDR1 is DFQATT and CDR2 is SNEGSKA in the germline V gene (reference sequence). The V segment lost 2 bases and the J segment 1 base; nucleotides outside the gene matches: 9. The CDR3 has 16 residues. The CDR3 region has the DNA TGCAGTGCTAGACAGGGGGAAGGTCGGGGCACAGATACGCAGTATTTT. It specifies CSARQGEGRGTDTQYF.

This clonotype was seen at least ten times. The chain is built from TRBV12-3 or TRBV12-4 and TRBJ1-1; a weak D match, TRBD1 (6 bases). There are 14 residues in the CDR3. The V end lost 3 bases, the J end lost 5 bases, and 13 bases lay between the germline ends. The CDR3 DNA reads TGTGCCAGCAGTTTTAAAACAGGGAAAACTGAAGCTTTCTTT. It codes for CASSFKTGKTEAFF.

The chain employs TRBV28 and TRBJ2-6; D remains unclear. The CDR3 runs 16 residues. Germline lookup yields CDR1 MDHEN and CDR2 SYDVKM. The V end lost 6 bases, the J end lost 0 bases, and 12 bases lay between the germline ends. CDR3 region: CASSQTKLSGANVLTF. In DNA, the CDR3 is TGTGCCAGCAGCCAAACGAAACTCTCTGGGGCCAACGTCCTGACTTTC. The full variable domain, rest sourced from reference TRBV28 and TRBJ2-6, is DVKVTQSSRYLVKRTGEKVFLECVQDMDHENMFWYRQDPGLGLRLIYFSYDVKMKEKGDIPEGYSVSREKKERFSLILESASTNQTSMYLCASSQTKLSGANVLTFGAGSRLTVL.

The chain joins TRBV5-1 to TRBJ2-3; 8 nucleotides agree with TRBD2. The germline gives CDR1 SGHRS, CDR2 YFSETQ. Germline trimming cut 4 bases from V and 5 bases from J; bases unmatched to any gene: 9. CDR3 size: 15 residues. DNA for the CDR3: TGCGCCAGCAGCCCTTATAGCGGGATGGGAGATACGCAGTATTTT. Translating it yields CASSPYSGMGDTQYF.

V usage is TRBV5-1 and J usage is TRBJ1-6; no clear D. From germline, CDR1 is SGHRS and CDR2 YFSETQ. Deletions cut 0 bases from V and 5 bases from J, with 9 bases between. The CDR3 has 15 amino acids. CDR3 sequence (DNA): TGCGCCAGCAGCTTGGCCGGCGGGAATAATTCACCCCTCCACTTT. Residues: CASSLAGGNNSPLHF.

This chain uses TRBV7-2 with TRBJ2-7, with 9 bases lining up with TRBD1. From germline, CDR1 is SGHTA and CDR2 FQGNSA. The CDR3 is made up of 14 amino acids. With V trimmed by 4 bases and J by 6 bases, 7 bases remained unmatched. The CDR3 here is CASSYRGPSGEQYF. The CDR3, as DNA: TGTGCCAGCAGCTACAGGGGGCCATCGGGCGAGCAGTACTTC.

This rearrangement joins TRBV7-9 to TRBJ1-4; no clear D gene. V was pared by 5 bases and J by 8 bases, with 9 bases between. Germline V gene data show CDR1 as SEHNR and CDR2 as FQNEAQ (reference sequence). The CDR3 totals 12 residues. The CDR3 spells CASSPQAEKLFF. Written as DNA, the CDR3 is TGTGCCAGCAGCCCCCAAGCCGAAAAACTGTTTTTT. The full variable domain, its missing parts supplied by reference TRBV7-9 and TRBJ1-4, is DTGVSQNPRHKITKRGQNVTFRCDPISEHNRLYWYRQTLGQGPEFLTYFQNEAQLEKSRLLSDRFSAERPKGSFSTLEIQRTEQGDSAMYLCASSPQAEKLFFGSGTQLSVL.

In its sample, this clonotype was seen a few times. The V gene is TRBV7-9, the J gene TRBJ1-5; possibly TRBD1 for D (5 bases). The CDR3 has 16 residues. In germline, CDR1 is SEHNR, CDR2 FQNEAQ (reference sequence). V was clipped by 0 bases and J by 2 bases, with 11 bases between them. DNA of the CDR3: TGTGCCAGCAGCTTAGCGGGGGACGGACGCAATCAGCCCCAGCATTTT. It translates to CASSLAGDGRNQPQHF.